The clone carrying this T cell receptor (beta chain) was seen repeatedly, ten times or more. Its target is unknown. Time point reported: newly diagnosed GD, antithyroid drugs for less than 3 months. With RNA extracted from PBMCs as input, the TCR library was made. These data belong to a study of regulatory T cells in long-lasting Graves disease. In germline, CDR1 is DFQATT, CDR2 SNEGSKA (reference sequence). This CDR3 has 14 residues. V gave up 2 bases and J gave up 6 bases, with 16 bases separating them. Construction of TCR beta libraries relied on iRepertoire HTBI primers and on Arm-PCR targeting CDR3 regions. MiXCR, run by TCRdb on the multiplex PCR reads, gives a single entry per CDR3 protein. The repertoire has around 480,000 distinct CDR3 sequences, more than 15% of them found once; the top ten carry around 25%. Study findings and constraints: Gene preferences differed: TRBV28, TRBJ1-2, TRBJ2-5 in persistent cases.

These data also featured in a second study, about T cells in Graves' hyperthyroidism and ophthalmopathy.

The source is a woman aged 35-65 years with Graves disease. Sequenced here: peripheral blood mononuclear cells (PBMCs), sampled at new diagnosis, from a patient treated with antithyroid drugs. The rearrangement joins TRBV20-1 to TRBJ1-2, with D possibly being TRBD1 (6 bases). DNA of the CDR3: TGCAGTGCTAGACTGGAACAGGGCTGGAATGGCTACACCTTC. Translation: CSARLEQGWNGYTF.